This is a list of T cell receptor beta chains from one sample in a study of shared clonotypes between healthy human individuals. Here immunoSEQ multiplex PCR was the method, and the copy in TCRdb shows in-frame clones only, minus some. The data hold 2 million to 2.5 million clones, with approximately 93% observed a single time. The specimen sequenced was naive CD4+ T cells from PBMCs. All receptors derive from a man younger than 35 in good health. Some clones in this sample may be carry-over from other donors' samples. CDR3s include the opening cysteine and the closing phenylalanine or tryptophan. Fields, in order: V gene, J gene, D gene, clone size, CDR3 DNA, CDR3 protein. D genes are given only for firm matches. Size is omitted from some rows. Given values are once, few, many or a class for expanded clones.

TRBV11-2	TRBJ2-7	.	.	TGTGCCAGCAGCTTGCGCCGGGACGTAGGTAGGGTAACCTACGAGCAGTACTTC	CASSLRRDVGRVTYEQYF
TRBV7-3	TRBJ2-3	TRBD1	.	TGTGCCAGCAGCTCGGACAGGGTCAGCACAGATACGCAGTATTTT	CASSSDRVSTDTQYF
TRBV5-1	TRBJ2-4	.	.	TGCGCCAGCAGCCCCGATACCAAAAACATTCAGTACTTC	CASSPDTKNIQYF
TRBV18	TRBJ1-4	.	.	TGTGCCAGCTCACAAGCACCCACAATCCTCGGTGAAAAACTGTTTTTT	CASSQAPTILGEKLFF
TRBV9	TRBJ1-5	TRBD1	.	TGTGCCAGCAGCGACGGGACAGGGATCGGTCAGCCCCAGCATTTT	CASSDGTGIGQPQHF
TRBV6-6	TRBJ2-5	.	.	TGTGCCAGCAGTTACGGACACCCGACTGTGGAGACCCAGTACTTC	CASSYGHPTVETQYF
TRBV14	TRBJ1-2	.	.	TGTGCCAGCAGCCCTTGGACGGCTTTACCTTTTGGCTACACCTTC	CASSPWTALPFGYTF
TRBV4-1	TRBJ1-4	.	.	TGCGCCAGCAGCCAGACAGGAGGCGGTGAAAAACTGTTTTTT	CASSQTGGGEKLFF
TRBV28	TRBJ2-2	TRBD1	once	TGTGCCAGCAGTGGACAGGGGGCGCGGATGGTGACCGGGGAGCTGTTTTTT	CASSGQGARMVTGELFF
TRBV2	TRBJ2-2	.	.	TGTGCCACGAATGGGGTCTCAGGGTCCGCCGGGGAGCTGTTTTTT	CATNGVSGSAGELFF
TRBV2	TRBJ1-4	.	.	TGTGCCAGCAGTAGGCTGGGGGGCCCTAATGAAAAACTGTTTTTT	CASSRLGGPNEKLFF
TRBV6-5	TRBJ1-1	TRBD1	.	TGTGCCAGCAGATCACAGGGGGCGCGGACTGAAGCTTTCTTT	CASRSQGARTEAFF
TRBV6-1	TRBJ1-1	TRBD1	.	TGTGCCAGCAATTTGGGACAGGACGTTGACGAAGCTTTCTTT	CASNLGQDVDEAFF
TRBV28	TRBJ2-3	.	.	TGTGCCAGCAGTCTCAGCGGGCCCCTCACAGATACGCAGTATTTT	CASSLSGPLTDTQYF
TRBV5-1	TRBJ2-1	TRBD2	.	TGCGCCAGCAGCTTACTAGCGGGGAGAGGTTGGAGTGAGCAGTTCTTC	CASSLLAGRGWSEQFF
TRBV5-8	TRBJ2-5	.	.	TGTGCCAGCAGCTTGGTTCGGGAGACCCAGTACTTC	CASSLVRETQYF
TRBV18	TRBJ2-5	.	.	TGTGCCAGCTCACCGGAGGGGCCCGGGACCCAGTACTTC	CASSPEGPGTQYF
TRBV7-2	TRBJ2-7	.	.	TGTGCCAGCAGCAATCCGGGGGAATGGCAGTACTTC	CASSNPGEWQYF
TRBV7-3	TRBJ2-7	.	.	TGTGCCAGCAGCTTCGACCGCCGGGGGGAGCAGTACTTC	CASSFDRRGEQYF
TRBV18	TRBJ1-3	.	.	TGTGCCAGCTCACGCGGGAAAGAGGGCCCCTCTGGAAACACCATATATTTT	CASSRGKEGPSGNTIYF
TRBV14	TRBJ2-5	.	.	TGTGCCAGCAGCCAAGTCCAATCCCAAGAGACCCAGTACTTC	CASSQVQSQETQYF
TRBV18	TRBJ2-1	TRBD1	.	TGTGCCAGCTCACCACCGGGGACAGCGAGCTCCTACAATGAGCAGTTCTTC	CASSPPGTASSYNEQFF
TRBV9	TRBJ2-6	TRBD2	.	TGTGCCAGCAGCGCCCAGGTAGGGACTACCCACTCTGGGGCCAACGTCCTGACTTTC	CASSAQVGTTHSGANVLTF
TRBV27	TRBJ2-4	.	.	TGTGCCAGCAGTTTACAAGTACCCCGGGGGCCCCAAAACATTCAGTACTTC	CASSLQVPRGPQNIQYF
TRBV6-1	TRBJ1-3	.	.	TGTGCCAGCAGTGAAGCGCTTCCCGGGGCGAACTCTGGAAACACCATATATTTT	CASSEALPGANSGNTIYF
TRBV4-1	TRBJ2-7	TRBD2	.	TGCGCCAGCAGCCAAGGAACTCTGGCGCCTAGCGGAGGCTACGAGCAGTACTTC	CASSQGTLAPSGGYEQYF
TRBV28	TRBJ2-7	TRBD2	.	TGTGCCAGCACGCGACCCCTAGCGGGAGTGGGTGAGCAGTACTTC	CASTRPLAGVGEQYF
TRBV5-1	TRBJ1-4	.	.	TGCGCCAGCAGCATATGGGGCCAGGGTAATGAAAAACTGTTTTTT	CASSIWGQGNEKLFF
TRBV21-1	TRBJ2-7	.	.	TGTGCCAGCAGCACAGAGGACGGCGACTACGAGCAGTACTTC	CASSTEDGDYEQYF
TRBV2	TRBJ2-7	.	.	TGTGCCAGCACGCCTGGCTACGAGCAGTACTTC	CASTPGYEQYF
TRBV7-2	TRBJ2-7	TRBD1	.	TGTGCCAGCAGCACGACTGAGGACAGGGCCTACGAGCAGTACTTC	CASSTTEDRAYEQYF
TRBV28	TRBJ2-7	.	.	TGTGCCAGCAGTGCCGCGGGACGCCTCTCCTACGAGCAGTACTTC	CASSAAGRLSYEQYF
TRBV7-3	TRBJ2-5	.	once	TGTGCCAGCAGCTTATTGGGGCAGGGAGAGACCCAGTACTTC	CASSLLGQGETQYF
TRBV6-5	TRBJ1-2	TRBD1	once	TGTGCCAGCAGAGAACAGGGGATCTATGGCTACACCTTC	CASREQGIYGYTF
TRBV5-1	TRBJ1-1	TRBD1	.	TGCGCCAGCAGCTCCGGACAGGGAGGAGCTTTCTTT	CASSSGQGGAFF
TRBV18	TRBJ2-7	.	.	TGTGCCAGCTCACCATCCGGGGTCTCCTACGAGCAGTACTTC	CASSPSGVSYEQYF
TRBV12-5	TRBJ2-7	TRBD2	once	TGTGCTAGTGCCCCAAGCGGGAGGGCGCACGAGCAGTACTTC	CASAPSGRAHEQYF
TRBV5-1	TRBJ2-3	.	.	TGCGCCAGCAGCCCGTGGAGGGGCGGGACCACAGATACGCAGTATTTT	CASSPWRGGTTDTQYF
TRBV28	TRBJ2-7	.	.	TGTGCCAGCAGCCGCGGAGGAACGAGCTACGAGCAGTACTTC	CASSRGGTSYEQYF
TRBV5-1	TRBJ2-3	TRBD2	.	TGCGCCAGCCGTCGAGACCCTCTCGGACTAGATGGGACGCAGTATTTT	CASRRDPLGLDGTQYF
TRBV4-1	TRBJ1-1	.	once	TGCGCCAGCAGCCAAGATAGAGTTCGGGGGGGTGAAGCTTTCTTT	CASSQDRVRGGEAFF
TRBV7-2	TRBJ2-1	.	.	TGTGCCAGCAGCTCCCAGAGACGACTCAGGGAGCAGTTCTTC	CASSSQRRLREQFF
TRBV6-1	TRBJ2-1	TRBD2	.	TGTGCCAGCAGTCTACTAGCGGGAGGCTACAATGAGCAGTTCTTC	CASSLLAGGYNEQFF
TRBV18	TRBJ1-2	.	.	TGTGCCAGCTCACCTTCGCAGGGGACCAGGGATGGCTACACCTTC	CASSPSQGTRDGYTF
TRBV28	TRBJ2-1	.	.	TGTGCCAGCACCCCAGTAAAATACAATGAGCAGTTCTTC	CASTPVKYNEQFF
TRBV11-2	TRBJ2-3	.	.	TGTGCCAGCAGCCCCTCGCTACGCCGGCCGGCTACGCAGTATTTT	CASSPSLRRPATQYF
TRBV18	TRBJ2-2	TRBD1	once	TGTGCCAGCTCACCACACCAGGGGGAAATCGGGGAGCTGTTTTTT	CASSPHQGEIGELFF
TRBV28	TRBJ2-7	.	.	TGTGCCAGCTTTAAGTTGGGATACGAGCAGTACTTC	CASFKLGYEQYF
TRBV28	TRBJ2-1	.	.	TGTGCCAGCAGCGAGCCGGGATCCTCCTACAATGAGCAGTTCTTC	CASSEPGSSYNEQFF
TRBV2	TRBJ1-3	.	.	TGTGCCAGCAGTGGCCCGGGAGGAAACACCATATATTTT	CASSGPGGNTIYF
TRBV9	TRBJ2-3	.	.	TGTGCCAGACCATTAGATACGCAGTATTTT	CARPLDTQYF
TRBV18	TRBJ1-5	.	.	TGTGCCAGCTCAACCTCGGGGGGGGGCAATCAGCCCCAGCATTTT	CASSTSGGGNQPQHF
TRBV5-1	TRBJ2-1	TRBD2	.	TGCGCCAGCAGTGACGCGGGGGGTAATGAGCAGTTCTTC	CASSDAGGNEQFF
TRBV7-3	TRBJ2-5	.	.	TGTGCCAGCAGCTTCGGGGCCCAAGAGACCCAGTACTTC	CASSFGAQETQYF